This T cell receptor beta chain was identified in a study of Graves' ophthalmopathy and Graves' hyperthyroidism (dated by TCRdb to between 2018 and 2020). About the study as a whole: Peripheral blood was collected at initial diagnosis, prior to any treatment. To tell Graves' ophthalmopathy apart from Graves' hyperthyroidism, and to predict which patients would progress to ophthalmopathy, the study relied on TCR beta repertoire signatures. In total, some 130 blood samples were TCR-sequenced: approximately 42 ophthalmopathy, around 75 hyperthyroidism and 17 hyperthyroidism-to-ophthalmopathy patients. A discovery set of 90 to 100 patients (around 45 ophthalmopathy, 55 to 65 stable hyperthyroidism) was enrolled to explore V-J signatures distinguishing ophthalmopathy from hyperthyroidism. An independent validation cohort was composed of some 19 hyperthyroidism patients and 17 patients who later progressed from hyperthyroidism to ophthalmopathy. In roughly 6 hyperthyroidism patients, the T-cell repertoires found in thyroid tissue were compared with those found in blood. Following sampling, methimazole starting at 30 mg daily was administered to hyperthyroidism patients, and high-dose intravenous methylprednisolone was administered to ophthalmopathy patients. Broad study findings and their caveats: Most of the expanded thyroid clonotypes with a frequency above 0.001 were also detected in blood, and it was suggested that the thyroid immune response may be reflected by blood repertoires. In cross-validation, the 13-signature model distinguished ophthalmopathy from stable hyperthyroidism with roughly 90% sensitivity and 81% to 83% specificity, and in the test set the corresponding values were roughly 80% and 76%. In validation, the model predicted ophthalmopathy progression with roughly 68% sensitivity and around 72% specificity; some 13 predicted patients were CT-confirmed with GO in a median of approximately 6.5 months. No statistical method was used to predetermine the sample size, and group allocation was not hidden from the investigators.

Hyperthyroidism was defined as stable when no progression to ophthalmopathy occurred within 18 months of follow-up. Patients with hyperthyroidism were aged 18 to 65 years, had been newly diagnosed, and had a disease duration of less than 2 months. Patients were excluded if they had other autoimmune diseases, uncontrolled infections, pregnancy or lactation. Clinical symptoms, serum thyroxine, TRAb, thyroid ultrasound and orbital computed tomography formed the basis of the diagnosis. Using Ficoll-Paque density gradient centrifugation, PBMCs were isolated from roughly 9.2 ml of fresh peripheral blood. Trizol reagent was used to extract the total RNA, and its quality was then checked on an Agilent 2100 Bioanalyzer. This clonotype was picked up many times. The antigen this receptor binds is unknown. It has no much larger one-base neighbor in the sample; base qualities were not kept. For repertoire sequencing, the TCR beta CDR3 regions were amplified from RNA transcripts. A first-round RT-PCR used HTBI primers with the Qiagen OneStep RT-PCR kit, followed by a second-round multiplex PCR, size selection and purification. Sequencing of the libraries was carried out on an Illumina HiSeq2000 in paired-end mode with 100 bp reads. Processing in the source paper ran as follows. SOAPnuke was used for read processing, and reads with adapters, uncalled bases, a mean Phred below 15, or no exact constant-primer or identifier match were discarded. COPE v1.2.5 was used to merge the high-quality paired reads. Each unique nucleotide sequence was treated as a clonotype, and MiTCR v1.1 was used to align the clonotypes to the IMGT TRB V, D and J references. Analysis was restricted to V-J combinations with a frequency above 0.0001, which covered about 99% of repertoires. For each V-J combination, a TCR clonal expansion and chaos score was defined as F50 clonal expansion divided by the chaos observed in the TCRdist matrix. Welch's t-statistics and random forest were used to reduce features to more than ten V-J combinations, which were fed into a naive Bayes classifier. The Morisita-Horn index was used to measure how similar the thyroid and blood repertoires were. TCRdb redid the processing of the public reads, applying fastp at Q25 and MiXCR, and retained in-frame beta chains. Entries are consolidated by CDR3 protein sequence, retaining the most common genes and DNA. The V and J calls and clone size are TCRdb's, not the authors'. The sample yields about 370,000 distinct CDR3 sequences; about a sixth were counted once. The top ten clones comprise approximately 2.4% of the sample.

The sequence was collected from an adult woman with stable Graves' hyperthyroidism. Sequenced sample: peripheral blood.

The DNA sequence is TGCAGCGTTGAAGACAGGGCCATTGGGGATGGCTACACCTTC. Its protein reads: CSVEDRAIGDGYTF. This sequence uses TRBV29-1 and TRBJ1-2; the best D guess is TRBD1, with 5 bases matching. The V and J ends are trimmed by 0 bases and 6 bases, leaving 14 bases between them. Its CDR3 holds 14 amino acids, cysteine through phenylalanine. Of all the DNA, just the CDR3 is kept, 42 bases in frame from base 1. Taken from the germline V gene, the CDR1 and CDR2 loops are SQVTM and ANQGSEA.